The T cell receptor beta chain described here comes from a study of blood T cell repertoires in COVID-19. About the study: Sites across the United States, Italy and Spain contributed samples from acute and convalescent COVID-19.

Everyone who took part was about 18 to 90 years old, and they came from 24 US areas. Per the original data handling: The assay estimated nucleated cells by amplifying reference gene primers. Sequencing used immunoSEQ multiplex PCR; TCRdb keeps in-frame clones, though not all of them. The V and J calls and clone size were taken over from that table, and D and trimming were inferred from the DNA. The sample lists approximately 350,000 clones, about 90% occurring once. CDR1 is SGHTA, CDR2 FQGNSA, per germline. The CDR3 is made up of 15 amino acids. Trimming stripped 3 bases from V and 1 base from J, with 12 bases between.

The TCR originated in a woman between 25 and 40 years old who had recovered from COVID-19. This sequence joins TRBV7-2 and TRBJ2-5, with D possibly matching TRBD2 (6 bases). What was sequenced was PBMCs or T cells enriched from blood (not recorded which). CDR3 protein: CASSFQLGGQETQYF. In DNA form, the CDR3 reads TGTGCCAGCAGCTTCCAGTTGGGGGGCCAAGAGACCCAGTACTTC.